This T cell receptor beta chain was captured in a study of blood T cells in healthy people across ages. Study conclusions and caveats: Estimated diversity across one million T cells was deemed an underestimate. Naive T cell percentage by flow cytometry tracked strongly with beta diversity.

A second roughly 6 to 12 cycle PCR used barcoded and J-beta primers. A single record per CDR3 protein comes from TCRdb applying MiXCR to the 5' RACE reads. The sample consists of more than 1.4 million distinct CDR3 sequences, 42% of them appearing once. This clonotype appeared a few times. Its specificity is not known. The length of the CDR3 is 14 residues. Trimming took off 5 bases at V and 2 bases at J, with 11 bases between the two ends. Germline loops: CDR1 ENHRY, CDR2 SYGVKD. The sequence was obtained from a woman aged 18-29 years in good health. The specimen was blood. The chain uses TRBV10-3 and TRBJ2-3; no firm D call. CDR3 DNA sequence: TGTGCCATCAGTCAAGACTCATACACAGATACGCAGTATTTT. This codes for CAISQDSYTDTQYF.